This T cell receptor (beta chain) was identified in a study of immune evolution from preneoplasia to lung adenocarcinoma. The CDR3 has 15 residues. J lost 6 bases, V lost 1 base, and 5 bases had no gene match. CDR1 and CDR2 (germline): MNHEY, SVGAGI. H&E slides confirmed each diagnosis, reviewed by two pathologists independently. The study, taken as a whole, reports: Later-stage lesions appeared to have more T cells, more diversity, less clonality.

Data came from immunoSEQ multiplex PCR; TCRdb stores just in-frame clones and leaves some out. The sample carries approximately 8,000 clones, roughly 78% recorded once. Remarks on this clone: Antigen unknown.

This chain connects TRBV6-5 to TRBJ1-2; 10 bases are a match to TRBD1. Sequenced input: FFPE adjacent normal lung tissue. The receptor was derived from a person aged 70 to 85 with lung adenocarcinoma. The CDR3 loop reads CASSYLSGQGHGYTF. DNA of the CDR3: TGTGCCAGCAGTTACTTATCGGGACAGGGGCATGGCTACACCTTC.